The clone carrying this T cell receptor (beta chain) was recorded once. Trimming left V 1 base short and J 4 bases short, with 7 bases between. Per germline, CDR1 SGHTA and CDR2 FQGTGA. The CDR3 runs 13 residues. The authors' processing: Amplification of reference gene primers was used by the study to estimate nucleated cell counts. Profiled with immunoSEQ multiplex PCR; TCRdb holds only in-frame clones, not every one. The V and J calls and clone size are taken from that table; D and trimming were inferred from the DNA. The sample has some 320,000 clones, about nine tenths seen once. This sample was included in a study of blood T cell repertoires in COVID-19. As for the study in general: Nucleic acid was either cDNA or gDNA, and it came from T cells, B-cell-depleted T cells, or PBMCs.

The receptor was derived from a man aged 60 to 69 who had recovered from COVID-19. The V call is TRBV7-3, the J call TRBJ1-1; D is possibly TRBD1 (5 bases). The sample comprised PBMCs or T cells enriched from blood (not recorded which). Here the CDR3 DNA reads TGTGCCAGCAGCTTAATGGGGGGCACTGAAGCTTTCTTT. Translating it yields CASSLMGGTEAFF.